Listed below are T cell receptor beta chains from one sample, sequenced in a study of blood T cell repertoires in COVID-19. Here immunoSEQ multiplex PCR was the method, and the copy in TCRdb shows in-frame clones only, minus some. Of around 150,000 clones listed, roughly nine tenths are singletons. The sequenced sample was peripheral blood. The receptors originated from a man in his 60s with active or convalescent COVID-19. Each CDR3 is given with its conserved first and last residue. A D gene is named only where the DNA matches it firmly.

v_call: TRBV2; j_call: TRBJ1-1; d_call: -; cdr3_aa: CASVDRRDTEAFF; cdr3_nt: TGTGCCAGCGTGGACAGAAGGGACACTGAAGCTTTCTTT
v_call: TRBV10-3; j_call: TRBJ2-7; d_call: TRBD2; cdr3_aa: CAISSSSGLEQYF; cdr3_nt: TGTGCCATCAGTAGTTCTAGCGGACTCGAGCAGTACTTC
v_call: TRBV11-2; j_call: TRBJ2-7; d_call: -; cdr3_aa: CASSSQTGSAQQYF; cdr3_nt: TGTGCCAGCAGCTCCCAGACAGGTTCAGCTCAGCAGTACTTC
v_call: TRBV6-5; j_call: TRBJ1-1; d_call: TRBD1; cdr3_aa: CASSSGTGGGGAFF; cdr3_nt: TGTGCCAGCAGTTCTGGGACAGGGGGCGGTGGGGCTTTCTTT
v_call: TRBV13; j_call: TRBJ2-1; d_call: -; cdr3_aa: CASSFTGRIVYNEQFF; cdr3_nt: TGTGCCAGCAGCTTCACAGGGCGAATCGTCTACAATGAGCAGTTCTTC
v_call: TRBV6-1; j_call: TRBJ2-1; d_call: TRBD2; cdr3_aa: CASSESLAGAGHEQFF; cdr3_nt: TGTGCCAGCAGTGAATCCCTAGCGGGAGCGGGGCATGAGCAGTTCTTC
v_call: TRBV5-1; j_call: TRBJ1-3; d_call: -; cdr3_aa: CASRQTGTNTIYF; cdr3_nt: TGCGCCAGCAGACAGACAGGTACCAACACCATATATTTT
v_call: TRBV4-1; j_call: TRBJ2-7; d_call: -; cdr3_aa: CASSQDRRPSSIDRYF; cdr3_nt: TGCGCCAGCAGCCAAGATCGGCGGCCTAGCTCGATCGATCGGTACTTC
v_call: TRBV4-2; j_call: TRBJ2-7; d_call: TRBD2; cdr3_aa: CASSQDRDYTYEQYF; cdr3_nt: TGTGCCAGCAGCCAAGATCGGGACTACACCTACGAGCAGTACTTC
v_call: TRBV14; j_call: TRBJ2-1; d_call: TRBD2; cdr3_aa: CASSQRGAGTSVSSYNEQFF; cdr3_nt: TGTGCCAGCAGCCAAAGAGGGGCGGGGACTAGCGTGAGCTCCTACAATGAGCAGTTCTTC
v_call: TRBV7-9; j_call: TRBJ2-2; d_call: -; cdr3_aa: CASSLTRTGELFF; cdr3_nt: TGTGCCAGCAGCTTAACTCGGACCGGGGAGCTGTTTTTT